This TCR beta chain was recorded in a study of T cell responses to AZD1222 COVID-19 vaccine. Regarding the study as a whole: Researchers report vaccine-associated CD4 TCRs spanning spike, with dominance at 160-218 and 743-854. Only five or six AZD1222 recipients were seropositive at baseline.

This CDR3 has 11 amino acids. Germline CDR1 GTSNPN, CDR2 SVGIG (reference sequence). V dropped 0 bases and J dropped 11 bases, with 10 bases sitting between them. Only in-frame clones appear in the TCRdb table, and some are missing; sequencing was by immunoSEQ multiplex PCR. The table has 140,000 to 150,000 clones, 90% to 95% seen once. A note on this clone: Its antigen is not identified.

The sample consisted of peripheral blood, taken on day 0 of MenACWY control vaccination. The chain has TRBV30 and TRBJ1-1; maybe TRBD1 (6 bases). The sequence was collected from an adult in good health. The CDR3 is CAWSVGGDAFF. CDR3 in DNA: TGTGCCTGGAGTGTAGGGGGGGATGCTTTCTTT.